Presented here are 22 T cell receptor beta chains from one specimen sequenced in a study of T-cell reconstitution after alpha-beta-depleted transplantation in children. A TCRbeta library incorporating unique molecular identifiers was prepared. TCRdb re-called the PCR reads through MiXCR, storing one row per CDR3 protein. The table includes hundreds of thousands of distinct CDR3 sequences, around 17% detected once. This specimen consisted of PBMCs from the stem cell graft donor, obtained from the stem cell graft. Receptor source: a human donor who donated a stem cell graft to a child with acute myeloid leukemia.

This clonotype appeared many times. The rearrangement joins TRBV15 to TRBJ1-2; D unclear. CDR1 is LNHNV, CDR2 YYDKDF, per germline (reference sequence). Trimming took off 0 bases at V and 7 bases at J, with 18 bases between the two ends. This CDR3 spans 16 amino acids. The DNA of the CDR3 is TGTGCCACCAGCAGAGATCGGAGAGACTCCACGGGTGGCTACACCTTC. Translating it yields CATSRDRRDSTGGYTF.

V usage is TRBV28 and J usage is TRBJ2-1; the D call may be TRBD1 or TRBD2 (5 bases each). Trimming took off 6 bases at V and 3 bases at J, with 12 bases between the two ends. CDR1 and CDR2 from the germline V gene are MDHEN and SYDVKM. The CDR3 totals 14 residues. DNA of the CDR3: TGTGCCAGCAGATGGGGACCCGGCTACAATGAGCAGTTCTTC. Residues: CASRWGPGYNEQFF.

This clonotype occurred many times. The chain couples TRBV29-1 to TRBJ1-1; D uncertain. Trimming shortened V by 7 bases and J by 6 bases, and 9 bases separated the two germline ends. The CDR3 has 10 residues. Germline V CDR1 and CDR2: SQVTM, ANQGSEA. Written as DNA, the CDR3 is TGCAGCGGCGGTGAGTCTGAAGCTTTCTTT. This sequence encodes CSGGESEAFF. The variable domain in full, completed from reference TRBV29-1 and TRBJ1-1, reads SAVISQKPSRDICQRGTSLTIQCQVDSQVTMMFWYRQQPGQSLTLIATANQGSEATYESGFVIDKFPISRPNLTFSTLTVSNMSPEDSSIYLCSGGESEAFFGQGTRLTVV.

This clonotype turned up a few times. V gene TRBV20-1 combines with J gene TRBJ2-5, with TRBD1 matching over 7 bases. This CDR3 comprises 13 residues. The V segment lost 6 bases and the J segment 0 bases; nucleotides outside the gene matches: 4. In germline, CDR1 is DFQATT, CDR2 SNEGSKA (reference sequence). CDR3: CSAKTGNQETQYF. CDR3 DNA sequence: TGCAGTGCCAAGACAGGGAACCAAGAGACCCAGTACTTC.

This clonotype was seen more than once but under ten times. This chain's CDR3 is CASSLPGLAGGGTQYF. CDR3 nucleotides: TGTGCCAGCAGCTTGCCCGGACTAGCGGGGGGAGGGACGCAGTATTTT. This sequence joins TRBV7-2 and TRBJ2-3; TRBD2 matches 14 bases. CDR1 is SGHTA and CDR2 is FQGNSA in the germline V gene. Trimming removed 3 bases from V and 9 bases from J; junction bases left unmatched: 8. This CDR3 is 16 amino acids long. The full variable domain, with the rest looked up from reference TRBV7-2 and TRBJ2-3, is GAGVSQSPSNKVTEKGKDVELRCDPISGHTALYWYRQSLGQGLEFLIYFQGNSAPDKSGLPSDRFSAERTGGSVSTLTIQRTQQEDSAVYLCASSLPGLAGGGTQYFGPGTRLTVL.

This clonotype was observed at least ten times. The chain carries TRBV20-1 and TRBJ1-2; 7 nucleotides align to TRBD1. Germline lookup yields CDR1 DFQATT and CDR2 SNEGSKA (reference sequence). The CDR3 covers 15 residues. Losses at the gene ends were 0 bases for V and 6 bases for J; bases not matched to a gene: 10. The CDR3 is CSARDPGGGRNGYTF. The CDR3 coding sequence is TGCAGTGCTAGAGACCCAGGGGGGGGACGGAATGGCTACACCTTC.

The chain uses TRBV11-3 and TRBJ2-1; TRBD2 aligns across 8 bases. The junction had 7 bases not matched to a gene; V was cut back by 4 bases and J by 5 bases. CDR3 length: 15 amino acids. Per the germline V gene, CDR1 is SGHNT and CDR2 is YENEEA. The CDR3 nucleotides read TGTGCCAGCAGCTCCTCGGGACTAGTGGACAATGAGCAGTTCTTC. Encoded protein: CASSSSGLVDNEQFF.

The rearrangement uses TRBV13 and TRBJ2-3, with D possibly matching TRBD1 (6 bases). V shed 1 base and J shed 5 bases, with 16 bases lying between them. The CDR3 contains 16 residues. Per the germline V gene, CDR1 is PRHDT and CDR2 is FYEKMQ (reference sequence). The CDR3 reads CASSLAYGTRRDTQYF. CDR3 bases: TGTGCCAGCAGCTTAGCGTATGGGACAAGAAGAGATACGCAGTATTTT.

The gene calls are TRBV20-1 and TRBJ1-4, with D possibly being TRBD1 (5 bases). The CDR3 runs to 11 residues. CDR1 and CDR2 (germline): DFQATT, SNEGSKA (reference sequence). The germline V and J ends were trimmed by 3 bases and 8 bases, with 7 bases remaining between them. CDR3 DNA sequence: TGCAGTGCTAGTGGGGGGGAAAAACTGTTTTTT. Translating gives CSASGGEKLFF.

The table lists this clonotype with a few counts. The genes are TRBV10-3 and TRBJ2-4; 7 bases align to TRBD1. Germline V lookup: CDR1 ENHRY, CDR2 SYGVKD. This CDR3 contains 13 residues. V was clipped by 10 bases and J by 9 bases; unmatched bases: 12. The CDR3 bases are TGTGCCACCGGGTCGGGACAGCAGGGCATTCAGTACTTC. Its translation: CATGSGQQGIQYF.

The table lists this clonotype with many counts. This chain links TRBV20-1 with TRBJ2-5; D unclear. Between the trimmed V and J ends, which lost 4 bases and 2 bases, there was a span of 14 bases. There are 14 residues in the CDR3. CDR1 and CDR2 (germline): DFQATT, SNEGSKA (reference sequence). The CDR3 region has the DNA TGCAGTGCTACCGATTACAAGAATCAAGAGACCCAGTACTTC. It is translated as CSATDYKNQETQYF.

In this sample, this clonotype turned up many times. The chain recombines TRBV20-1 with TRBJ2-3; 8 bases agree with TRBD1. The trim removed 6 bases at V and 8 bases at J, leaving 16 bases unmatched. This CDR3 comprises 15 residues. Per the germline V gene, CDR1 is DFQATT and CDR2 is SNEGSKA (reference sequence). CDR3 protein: CSATPPGGGLGTQYF. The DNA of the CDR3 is TGCAGTGCGACCCCCCCAGGGGGCGGGTTGGGTACGCAGTATTTT.

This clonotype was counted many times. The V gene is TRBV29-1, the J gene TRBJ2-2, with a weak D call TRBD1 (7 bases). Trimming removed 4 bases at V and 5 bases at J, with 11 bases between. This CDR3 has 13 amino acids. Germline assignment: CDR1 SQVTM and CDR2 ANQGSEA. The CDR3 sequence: CSVAGGGTGELFF. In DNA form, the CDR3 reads TGCAGCGTTGCAGGGGGAGGAACCGGGGAGCTGTTTTTT.

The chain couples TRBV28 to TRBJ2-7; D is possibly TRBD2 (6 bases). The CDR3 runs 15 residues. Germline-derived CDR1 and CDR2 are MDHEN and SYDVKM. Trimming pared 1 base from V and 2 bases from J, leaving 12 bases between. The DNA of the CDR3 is TGTGCCAGCAGTTTATCCCTGTCGGGGGCCTACGAGCAGTACGTC. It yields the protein CASSLSLSGAYEQYV.

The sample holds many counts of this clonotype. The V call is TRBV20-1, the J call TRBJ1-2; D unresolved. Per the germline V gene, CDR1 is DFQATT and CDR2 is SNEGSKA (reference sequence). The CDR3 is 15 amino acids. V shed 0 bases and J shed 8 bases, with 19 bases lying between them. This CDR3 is CSAREGSMGNGGYTF. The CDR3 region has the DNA TGCAGTGCTAGAGAGGGCAGTATGGGGAACGGGGGCTACACCTTC.

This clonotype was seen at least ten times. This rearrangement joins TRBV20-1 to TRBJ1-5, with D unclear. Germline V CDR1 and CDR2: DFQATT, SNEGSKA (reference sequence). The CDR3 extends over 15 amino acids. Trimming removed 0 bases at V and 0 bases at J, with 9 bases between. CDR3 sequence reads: CSAREGGFSNQPQHF. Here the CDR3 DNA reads TGCAGTGCTAGAGAGGGTGGATTTAGCAATCAGCCCCAGCATTTT.

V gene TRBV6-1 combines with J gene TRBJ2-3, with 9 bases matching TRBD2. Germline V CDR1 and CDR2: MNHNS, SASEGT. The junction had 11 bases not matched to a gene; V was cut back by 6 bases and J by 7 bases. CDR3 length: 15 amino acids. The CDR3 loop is CASSFIAGERNTQYF. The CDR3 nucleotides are TGTGCCAGCAGCTTTATAGCGGGGGAGAGAAATACGCAGTATTTT.

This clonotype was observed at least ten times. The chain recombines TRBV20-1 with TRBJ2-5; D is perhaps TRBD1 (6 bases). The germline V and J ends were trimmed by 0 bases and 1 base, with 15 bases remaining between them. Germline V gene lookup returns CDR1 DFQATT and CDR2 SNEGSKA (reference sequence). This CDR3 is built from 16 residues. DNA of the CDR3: TGCAGTGCTAGAGAGGACAGAGAGAAATTCCAAGAGACCCAGTACTTC. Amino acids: CSAREDREKFQETQYF.

The CDR3 spells CASSLKGGQPQHF. The CDR3 DNA follows: TGTGCCAGCAGCCTTAAAGGGGGACAGCCCCAGCATTTT. This chain connects TRBV7-2 to TRBJ1-5; D is perhaps TRBD1 (6 bases). Trimming left V 5 bases short and J 7 bases short, with 12 bases between. CDR3 length: 13 amino acids. Germline CDR1 SGHTA, CDR2 FQGNSA.

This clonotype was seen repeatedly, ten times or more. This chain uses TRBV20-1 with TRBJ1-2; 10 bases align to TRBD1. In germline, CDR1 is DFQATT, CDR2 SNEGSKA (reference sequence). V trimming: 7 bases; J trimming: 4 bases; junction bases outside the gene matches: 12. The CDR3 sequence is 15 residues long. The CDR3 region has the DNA TGCAGTGTCACTCGTAGACAGGGGGCTGGCTATGGCTACACCTTC. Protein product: CSVTRRQGAGYGYTF.

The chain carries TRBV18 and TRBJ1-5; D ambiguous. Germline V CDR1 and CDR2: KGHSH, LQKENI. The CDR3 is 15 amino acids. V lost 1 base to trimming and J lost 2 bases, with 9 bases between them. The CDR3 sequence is CASSPLQGGNQPQHF. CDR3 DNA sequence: TGTGCCAGCTCACCACTTCAAGGTGGCAATCAGCCCCAGCATTTT.

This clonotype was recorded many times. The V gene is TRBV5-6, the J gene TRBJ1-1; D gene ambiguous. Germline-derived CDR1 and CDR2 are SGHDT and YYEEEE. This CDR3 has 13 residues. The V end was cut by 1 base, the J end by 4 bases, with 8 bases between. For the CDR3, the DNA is TGTGCCAGCAGCTTGTTGTCGAGCACTGAAGCTTTCTTT. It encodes CASSLLSSTEAFF.